This TCR beta chain derives from a study of identical twins. TCRdb reanalysed the 5' RACE reads using MiXCR and keeps one entry per CDR3 protein. This sample has 300,000 or so distinct CDR3 sequences; over 8.5% occur once, and the top ten carry around 7.1%. General study points: There was more out-of-frame TCR alpha sharing in monozygotic twins than models estimated. Abundant cord blood beta clonotypes carried fewer insertions; memory repertoires showed none.

Only a few counts were recorded for this clonotype. Its antigen is currently unknown. The V and J ends lost 0 bases and 4 bases respectively, with 12 bases between them. The V gene's germline CDR1 is LGHDT and CDR2 YNNKEL (reference sequence). CDR3 length: 15 residues. This sample was also put to use in a study of yellow fever vaccine responses in identical twins. As that study records: Each twin's T cell response to the vaccine was reported to look partly convergent and partly personalized.

The chain carries TRBV3-1 and TRBJ1-2, with a weak D call TRBD1 (5 bases). The source is a woman in her late teens or twenties in good health. Source material: CD8+ T cells sorted from blood. CDR3: CASSQDSGSAYGYTF. The CDR3 DNA follows: TGTGCCAGCAGCCAAGATTCAGGGTCCGCCTATGGCTACACCTTC. Together with reference TRBV3-1 and TRBJ1-2, the CDR3 gives the full variable domain: DTAVSQTPKYLVTQMGNDKSIKCEQNLGHDTMYWYKQDSKKFLKIMFSYNNKELIINETVPNRFSPKSPDKAHLNLHINSLELGDSAVYFCASSQDSGSAYGYTFGSGTRLTVV.